The 2 T cell receptor beta chains below were found in one sample sequenced in a study of siplizumab effects on memory and regulatory T cells. Sequenced by immunoSEQ multiplex PCR; TCRdb stores in-frame clones only, minus some. The sample lists fewer than 110,000 clones, 80% to 95% occurring once. The sample consisted of non-Treg CD4+ T cells sorted from blood. The origin of the receptors is a human donor in good health.

The rearrangement uses TRBV5-8 and TRBJ2-5; possibly TRBD1 for D (5 bases). The CDR3 has 13 amino acids. Per the germline V gene, CDR1 is SGHTS and CDR2 is YDEGEE. Trimming took off 4 bases at V and 1 base at J, with 8 bases between the two ends. CDR3 protein: CASSEDTQETQYF. Written as DNA, the CDR3 is TGTGCCAGCAGCGAGGACACCCAAGAGACCCAGTACTTC.

The chain couples TRBV7-2 to TRBJ1-1; D is perhaps TRBD1 (5 bases). Between the trimmed V and J ends, which lost 2 bases and 6 bases, there was a span of 10 bases. There are 13 residues in the CDR3. CDR1 SGHTA and CDR2 FQGNSA come from the germline V gene. The CDR3 reads CASSLMGGPEAFF. CDR3 nucleotides: TGTGCCAGCAGCTTAATGGGGGGACCTGAAGCTTTCTTT.